A single sample gave rise to the 10 T cell receptor beta chains below, sequenced in a study of blood T cell repertoires in COVID-19. The data were produced by immunoSEQ multiplex PCR, yet TCRdb's version contains in-frame clones alone and is incomplete. The sample yields fewer than 250,000 clones, 75% to 85% seen once. Sequencing input: PBMCs or T cells enriched from blood (not recorded which). All receptors come from a woman aged 40 to 50 with acute COVID-19.

The rearrangement joins TRBV10-1 to TRBJ1-6; TRBD1 is a possible D gene (6 bases). Germline assignment: CDR1 WNHNN and CDR2 SYGVQD (reference sequence). V lost 3 bases and J lost 7, with 16 bases in between. The CDR3 spans 16 residues. CDR3 residues: CASSDGGLTPNSPLHF. CDR3 sequence (DNA): TGCGCCAGCAGTGACGGGGGGCTAACCCCGAATTCACCCCTCCACTTT.

This sequence joins TRBV5-4 and TRBJ2-1, with D perhaps TRBD2 (5 bases). V gave up 0 bases and J gave up 2 bases, with 12 bases separating them. The germline V gene encodes CDR1 SGHNT and CDR2 YYREEE (reference sequence). CDR3 length: 16 residues. The CDR3 reads CASSLGERGAYNEQFF. CDR3 DNA sequence: TGTGCCAGCAGCTTGGGGGAGCGTGGAGCCTACAATGAGCAGTTCTTC. Variable domain in full (rest from reference TRBV5-4 and TRBJ2-1): ETGVTQSPTHLIKTRGQQVTLRCSSQSGHNTVSWYQQALGQGPQFIFQYYREEENGRGNFPPRFSGLQFPNYSSELNVNALELDDSALYLCASSLGERGAYNEQFFGPGTRLTVL.

The chain is built from TRBV7-9 and TRBJ1-4; D unclear. The CDR3 is made up of 15 amino acids. Germline lookup yields CDR1 SEHNR and CDR2 FQNEAQ (reference sequence). Trimming took off 5 bases at V and 5 bases at J, with 15 bases between the two ends. DNA of the CDR3: TGTGCCAGCAGCCTAGGAGGCGAATACAATGAAAAACTGTTTTTT. Amino acids: CASSLGGEYNEKLFF.

V and J are TRBV5-8 and TRBJ1-5; no reliable D call. Germline CDR1 and CDR2: SGHTS and YDEGEE. Between the trimmed V and J ends, which lost 0 bases and 2 bases, there was a span of 18 bases. The CDR3 runs 18 residues. CDR3: CASSLDNEATAGNQPQHF. CDR3 DNA: TGTGCCAGCAGCTTGGACAATGAGGCAACCGCGGGCAATCAGCCCCAGCATTTT.

V is TRBV6-5 and J is TRBJ1-3, with TRBD1 matching 7 bases. The junction had 7 bases not matched to a gene; V was cut back by 11 bases and J by 0 bases. This CDR3 contains 14 residues. CDR1 and CDR2 (germline): MNHEY, SVGAGI. DNA of the CDR3: TGTGCCTCTAACGACAGGGTCTCTGGAAACACCATATATTTT. Its translation is CASNDRVSGNTIYF.

This clone showed up just a few times. The chain links TRBV11-1 to TRBJ1-1; 8 nucleotides align to TRBD1. V gave up 5 bases and J gave up 4 bases; unmatched junction bases: 12. This CDR3 contains 16 residues. Germline V lookup: CDR1 SGHAT, CDR2 FQDESV (reference sequence). In nucleotides, the CDR3 is TGTGCCAGCAGCCCCGGACAGGGATCCGCACCCACTGAAGCTTTCTTT. Translating gives CASSPGQGSAPTEAFF.

As for this clone: The same CDR3 is also encoded by other DNA sequences in this sample. The chain couples TRBV28 to TRBJ2-7; D call uncertain. The germline V and J ends were trimmed by 9 bases and 0 bases, with 6 bases remaining between them. The CDR3 totals 11 residues. The germline gives CDR1 MDHEN, CDR2 SYDVKM. The CDR3 is CASSFSYEQYF. Here the CDR3 DNA reads TGTGCCAGTTCGTTCTCCTACGAGCAGTACTTC.

The J gene is TRBJ1-5, the V gene TRBV27; 7 positions agree with TRBD1. Germline lookup yields CDR1 MNHEY and CDR2 SMNVEV (reference sequence). The CDR3 is made up of 13 amino acids. With 11 bases clipped from V and 4 bases from J, the junction kept 8 bases outside the gene matches. CDR3 in DNA: TGTGCCTCCCAGGCAGGGGGGAATCAGCCCCAGCATTTT. Translated: CASQAGGNQPQHF.

In regard to this clone: Its ends do not fully match the called genes, so a read error is possible. The chain links TRBV27 to TRBJ2-7; 10 positions match TRBD2. Per the germline V gene, CDR1 is MNHEY and CDR2 is SMNVEV (reference sequence). The CDR3 extends over 15 amino acids. The CDR3 nucleotides read TGTGCCAGCAGTATATCTAGCGGGGGCTCCTACGAGCAGTACTTC. This encodes CASSISSGGSYEQYF.

The count of this clone is one. This chain connects TRBV6-5 to TRBJ2-3; 8 bases line up with TRBD1. The ends lost 5 bases at V and 3 bases at J; junction bases unmatched: 7. The CDR3 covers 15 residues. In germline, CDR1 is MNHEY, CDR2 SVGAGI. The CDR3 region is CASSRRGRATDTQYF. DNA for the CDR3: TGTGCCAGCAGTCGCAGGGGGCGCGCGACAGATACGCAGTATTTT.